This T cell receptor beta chain was identified during a study of blood T cell repertoires in COVID-19. Study-level information: Samples representing acute and convalescent COVID-19 were sourced from the United States, Italy and Spain. The cDNA or gDNA used as material had been derived from T cells, B-cell-depleted T cells, or PBMCs.

This CDR3 region has 15 residues. From germline, CDR1 is MNHEY and CDR2 SMNVEV (reference sequence). V was pared by 2 bases and J by 3 bases, with 6 bases of the junction left unmatched. Per the study methods: Nucleated cell counts were estimated from reference gene primer amplification. The table came from immunoSEQ multiplex PCR; TCRdb's copy has only in-frame clones and leaves some out. The D gene and trimming were derived from the DNA, and the V and J assignments and clone size from that table. The sample includes approximately 72,000 clones, roughly 90% of them seen just once. The chain combines TRBV27 with TRBJ1-2; 7 bases are a match to TRBD1. This receptor was taken from a man in his 60s with acute or convalescent COVID-19. Specimen: peripheral blood. CDR3 amino acids: CASSLTTRGYYGYTF. DNA for the CDR3: TGTGCCAGCAGTTTAACCACCAGGGGGTACTATGGCTACACCTTC.